The next 5 T cell receptor beta chains were all read from a single sample in a study of blood T cell repertoires in COVID-19. Repertoires were generated with immunoSEQ multiplex PCR, while TCRdb's copy carries only in-frame clones and drops some. The sample has under 250,000 clones, 87% seen once. The source material was PBMCs or T cells enriched from blood (not recorded which). The receptors derive from a woman in her twenties or thirties with acute COVID-19.

The chain joins TRBV7-8 to TRBJ2-1; 8 bases agree with TRBD2. Unmatched junction bases numbered 5, after V lost 0 bases and J lost 4 bases. The length of the CDR3 is 16 residues. The V gene's germline CDR1 is SGHVS and CDR2 FQNEAQ. CDR3 amino acids: CASSLARLAGYNEQFF. CDR3 DNA: TGTGCCAGCAGCTTAGCGCGTCTAGCGGGTTACAATGAGCAGTTCTTC. Complete variable domain (other parts from reference TRBV7-8 and TRBJ2-1): GAGVSQSPRYKVAKRGQDVALRCDPISGHVSLFWYQQALGQGPEFLTYFQNEAQLDKSGLPSDRFFAERPEGSVSTLKIQRTQQEDSAVYLCASSLARLAGYNEQFFGPGTRLTVL.

This sequence joins TRBV7-9 and TRBJ2-1; D gene ambiguous. V was trimmed by 4 bases and J by 4 bases, leaving 8 bases between them. Germline V CDR1 and CDR2: SEHNR, FQNEAQ (reference sequence). This CDR3 is built from 13 residues. This chain's CDR3 is CASSSSGYNEQFF. In nucleotides, the CDR3 is TGTGCCAGCAGCTCTAGTGGGTACAATGAGCAGTTCTTC.

The V gene is TRBV7-9, the J gene TRBJ1-4; D perhaps matches TRBD1 (5 bases). The V gene lost 1 base and the J gene lost 11 bases, with 17 bases spanning the gap. Germline V lookup: CDR1 SEHNR, CDR2 FQNEAQ (reference sequence). CDR3 length: 15 residues. CDR3 residues: CASSLVRTKASKLFF. The CDR3 DNA reads as TGTGCCAGCAGCTTAGTTCGGACAAAAGCGTCGAAACTGTTTTTT.

In this sample, this clone turned up once. The chain joins TRBV11-2 to TRBJ2-1, with no clear D. Trimming took 1 base from V and 7 from J, leaving 14 bases between them. The CDR3 spans 15 residues. Germline CDR1 and CDR2: SGHAT and FQNNGV. The CDR3 DNA follows: TGTGCCAGCAGCTTAGTCGACTTTTACCTAAATGAGCAGTTCTTC. The encoded protein is CASSLVDFYLNEQFF.

The chain couples TRBV19 to TRBJ1-3, with D hard to call. The CDR3 consists of 17 residues. V lost 4 bases and J 0 bases, leaving 16 bases between the germline ends. Germline V lookup: CDR1 LNHDA, CDR2 SQIVND (reference sequence). The CDR3 is CASSTEWAAVSGNTIYF. The CDR3 bases are TGTGCCAGTAGTACAGAATGGGCTGCAGTCTCTGGAAACACCATATATTTT.